A selection of T cell receptor beta chains follows, all from one sample in a study of shared T cell receptors in the human thymus. Sequencing was performed with immunoSEQ multiplex PCR; in TCRdb, only in-frame clones are kept and a portion is missing. The sample records 630,000 or so clones, around 87% being singletons. The data also belong to a second study, concerning human thymus T cells.

Input material: thymocytes. The receptors come from a boy under two years old with a congenital heart defect. The conserved cysteine and the conserved F or W are not part of the CDR3 here. Clone size appears in some rows only: once, few, many, or a class for an expanded clone.

clone_size,v_call,j_call,cdr3_aa
NA,TRBV7-3,TRBJ2-6,ASSLGALTTNSGANVLT
NA,TRBV5-6,TRBJ1-2,ASSRTGTGAPYGYT
NA,TRBV4-1,TRBJ2-7,ASSQVAGTPYGEQY
NA,TRBV7-8,TRBJ1-5,ASSQTRSTNQPQH
NA,TRBV4-1,TRBJ2-7,ASSQEDRTAYEQY
NA,TRBV5-6,TRBJ1-1,ASSTGGGFKNTEAF
NA,TRBV9,TRBJ1-2,ASSVDTVNYGYT
NA,TRBV6-5,NA,ASSRQGGSYEQY
NA,TRBV5-4,TRBJ1-3,ASSRGTEGNTIY
NA,TRBV21-1,TRBJ2-7,ARSSYEQY
NA,TRBV28,TRBJ1-3,ATATGLYSSGNTIY
NA,TRBV15,TRBJ2-5,ATSRDKTSGRPGETQY
once,TRBV28,TRBJ1-2,ASTDRAAFGYT
once,TRBV9,TRBJ1-4,ASSRRQGAGEKLF
NA,TRBV28,TRBJ2-7,ASSLSGTGELEQY